Below are 28 T cell receptor beta chains sequenced from a single sample in a study of blood T cell repertoires in COVID-19 (dated by TCRdb to about 2020). Receptors were amplified or captured by the immunoSEQ multiplex PCR assay. TCRdb obtained this table from immuneACCESS and retained in-frame rearrangements with V and J assigned. These tables miss some clones; where compared with another copy, unresolved V genes account for less than half of the shortfall, and the remainder is unexplained. In all, the sample holds 300,000 to 400,000 clones, and approximately 88% of those were seen once. Over 0.9% of the sample is in the top ten clones. Sequencing was carried out using PBMCs or T cells enriched from blood (not recorded which). These receptors were taken from a woman aged 25 to 45 with acute COVID-19.

V usage is TRBV7-9 and J usage is TRBJ2-2, with D maybe TRBD2 (6 bases). V was clipped by 3 bases and J by 6 bases, with 11 bases between them. Germline CDR1 SEHNR, CDR2 FQNEAQ (reference sequence). The CDR3 covers 14 residues. The CDR3 DNA sequence: TGTGCCAGCAGCTTTCTAGGGGAGGCCGGGGAGCTGTTTTTT. It encodes CASSFLGEAGELFF. The whole variable domain, remainder taken from reference TRBV7-9 and TRBJ2-2, is DTGVSQNPRHKITKRGQNVTFRCDPISEHNRLYWYRQTLGQGPEFLTYFQNEAQLEKSRLLSDRFSAERPKGSFSTLEIQRTEQGDSAMYLCASSFLGEAGELFFGEGSRLTVL.

The chain joins TRBV7-8 to TRBJ1-1; no reliable D call. CDR3 length: 15 amino acids. Per germline, CDR1 SGHVS and CDR2 FQNEAQ. Trimming left V 4 bases short and J 1 base short, with 13 bases between. The chain's CDR3 is CASSWVVRQNTEAFF. DNA for the CDR3: TGTGCCAGCAGCTGGGTCGTTCGACAGAACACTGAAGCTTTCTTT.

The chain has TRBV11-2 and TRBJ1-6, with a weak D call TRBD1 (5 bases). Germline loops: CDR1 SGHAT, CDR2 FQNNGV. The CDR3 contains 17 residues. Trimming left V 0 bases short and J 3 bases short, with 12 bases between. The CDR3 protein is CASSLEGTRRYNSPLHF. The CDR3 nucleotides read TGTGCCAGCAGCTTAGAAGGGACTCGACGCTATAATTCACCCCTCCACTTT. The full variable domain, with the rest looked up from reference TRBV11-2 and TRBJ1-6, is EAGVAQSPRYKIIEKRQSVAFWCNPISGHATLYWYQQILGQGPKLLIQFQNNGVVDDSQLPKDRFSAERLKGVDSTLKIQPAKLEDSAVYLCASSLEGTRRYNSPLHFGNGTRLTVT.

V usage is TRBV9 and J usage is TRBJ2-1; D gene unclear. The CDR3 consists of 15 residues. Germline assignment: CDR1 SGDLS and CDR2 YYNGEE. The V end lost 0 bases, the J end lost 1 base, and 8 bases lay between the germline ends. This CDR3 reads CASSVDGTSYNEQFF. As DNA, the CDR3 is TGTGCCAGCAGCGTAGATGGCACATCCTACAATGAGCAGTTCTTC.

V is TRBV2 and J is TRBJ1-2, with D perhaps matching TRBD1 (5 bases). The germline V gene has CDR1 SNHLY and CDR2 FYNNEI. This CDR3 is 13 amino acids long. V was pared by 2 bases and J by 4 bases, with 8 bases between. CDR3 nucleotides: TGTGCCAGCAGTGAACAGGGTATCTATGGCTACACCTTC. Its protein is CASSEQGIYGYTF. Supplemented by reference TRBV2 and TRBJ1-2, the full variable domain reads EPEVTQTPSHQVTQMGQEVILRCVPISNHLYFYWYRQILGQKVEFLVSFYNNEISEKSEIFDDQFSVERPDGSNFTLKIRSTKLEDSAMYFCASSEQGIYGYTFGSGTRLTVV.

The rearrangement uses TRBV9 and TRBJ2-2; tentatively, D is TRBD2 (5 bases). CDR3 length equals 14 residues. Trimming took off 4 bases at V and 2 bases at J, with 9 bases between the two ends. In germline, CDR1 is SGDLS, CDR2 YYNGEE. As DNA, the CDR3 is TGTGCCAGCAGCCCCGGACTTAACACCGGGGAGCTGTTTTTT. This encodes CASSPGLNTGELFF.

The chain's CDR3 is CASSPWGLGEKLFF. CDR3 sequence (DNA): TGTGCCAGCAGCCCGTGGGGGCTAGGGGAAAAACTGTTTTTT. The chain joins TRBV7-9 to TRBJ1-4, with D perhaps TRBD1 (6 bases). This CDR3 contains 14 residues. Germline CDR1 reads SEHNR; CDR2 reads FQNEAQ (reference sequence). V shed 5 bases and J shed 8 bases, with 15 bases lying between them.

The chain uses TRBV30 and TRBJ1-5; TRBD1 matches at 7 bases. Germline V gene sequence: CDR1 GTSNPN, CDR2 SVGIG (reference sequence). The CDR3 sequence is 13 residues long. V lost 2 bases and J lost 5; bases outside the gene matches: 3. CDR3 DNA: TGTGCCTGGAGTCGCAGGGGGGATCAGCCCCAGCATTTT. It encodes CAWSRRGDQPQHF.

This chain joins TRBV5-1 and TRBJ2-4, with 7 bases fitting TRBD2. Unmatched junction bases numbered 26, after V lost 4 bases and J lost 1 base. Germline V CDR1 and CDR2: SGHRS, YFSETQ. The CDR3 totals 22 residues. The CDR3 is CASSPSGQRGSGVSSAKNIQYF. CDR3 DNA sequence: TGCGCCAGCAGCCCATCTGGGCAGCGGGGCTCGGGGGTTTCTTCGGCCAAAAACATTCAGTACTTC.

In DNA form, the CDR3 reads TGCGCCAGCAGCTTGTTTGGGCCAGGGGCTTTCTACGAGCAGTACTTC. Its protein product is CASSLFGPGAFYEQYF. This chain uses TRBV5-1 with TRBJ2-7, with D tentatively TRBD1 (6 bases). The length of the CDR3 is 16 residues. Trimming left V 1 base short and J 3 bases short, with 17 bases between. Germline assignment: CDR1 SGHRS and CDR2 YFSETQ.

The genes are TRBV6-2 or TRBV6-3 and TRBJ1-4; the D gene is possibly TRBD1 (6 bases). The CDR3 has 15 amino acids. Trimming stripped 5 bases from V and 3 bases from J, with 13 bases between. Germline V gives CDR1 MNHEY, CDR2 SVGEGT. CDR3 sequence: CASSGTGLANEKLFF. CDR3 nucleotides: TGTGCCAGCAGTGGAACAGGGCTGGCTAATGAAAAACTGTTTTTT.

In nucleotides, the CDR3 is TGTGCCAGCAGCTTAGCCGGGGTATCCGCTTACAATGAGCAGTTCTTC. Translated: CASSLAGVSAYNEQFF. The chain combines TRBV11-3 with TRBJ2-1, with D possibly matching TRBD2 (5 bases). The CDR3 is made up of 16 amino acids. Looked up from germline, CDR1 is SGHNT and CDR2 is YENEEA. Trimming took 1 base from V and 4 from J, leaving 14 bases between them.

On this clone: The same CDR3 arises from other DNA sequences in this sample as well. The chain employs TRBV5-1 and TRBJ1-4, with 9 positions matching TRBD1. Germline V gives CDR1 SGHRS, CDR2 YFSETQ. The CDR3 has 14 amino acids. Losses at the gene ends were 0 bases for V and 7 bases for J; bases not matched to a gene: 1. The CDR3 spells CASSLGQGGEKLFF. The CDR3 DNA sequence: TGCGCCAGCAGCTTGGGACAGGGGGGTGAAAAACTGTTTTTT.

The chain couples TRBV19 to TRBJ2-7; no reliable D call. The CDR3 loop spans 14 amino acids. With 6 bases removed from V and 1 base from J, the gap between germline ends came to 13 bases. CDR1 is LNHDA, CDR2 SQIVND, per germline (reference sequence). CDR3 sequence: CASRSGSTSYEQYF. As DNA, the CDR3 is TGTGCCAGTAGATCCGGGTCCACATCCTACGAGCAGTACTTC.

This rearrangement joins TRBV9 to TRBJ2-1; 14 bases map to TRBD2. Germline values: CDR1 SGDLS, CDR2 YYNGEE. After removal of 4 bases from V and 9 bases from J, the junction contained 9 bases not matched to a gene. The length of the CDR3 is 16 residues. Here the CDR3 DNA reads TGTGCCAGCAGCTTACGACTAGCGGGGGGGCATAGTGAGCAGTTCTTC. Its protein is CASSLRLAGGHSEQFF.

This chain connects TRBV4-1 to TRBJ2-2; TRBD1 matches 8 bases. CDR1 and CDR2 from the germline V gene are MGHRA and YSYEKL. The CDR3 covers 13 residues. With V trimmed by 4 bases and J by 8 bases, 3 bases remained unmatched. CDR3 residues: CASSPTGAGELFF. The CDR3 nucleotides are TGCGCCAGCAGCCCGACAGGGGCGGGGGAGCTGTTTTTT.

The chain links TRBV18 to TRBJ2-1, with a tentative D call TRBD2 (6 bases). Germline V gives CDR1 KGHSH, CDR2 LQKENI. V gave up 1 base and J gave up 3 bases, with 13 bases separating them. The CDR3 runs to 16 residues. CDR3 protein: CASSPRVGTGYNEQFF. The CDR3 DNA is TGTGCCAGCTCACCACGGGTAGGGACTGGCTACAATGAGCAGTTCTTC.

The J gene is TRBJ1-1, the V gene TRBV6-5, with 7 positions matching TRBD1. J gave up 6 bases and V 6 bases, and 7 bases lay outside the gene matches. The CDR3 loop spans 13 amino acids. Germline V gene data show CDR1 as MNHEY and CDR2 as SVGAGI. The CDR3 DNA sequence: TGTGCCAGCAGGTTTAGACAGGGATCTGAAGCTTTCTTT. It codes for CASRFRQGSEAFF.

The chain recombines TRBV7-3 with TRBJ1-1; D is unclear. Germline values: CDR1 SGHTA, CDR2 FQGTGA. Trimming took off 1 base at V and 1 base at J, with 4 bases between the two ends. The length of the CDR3 is 13 residues. This CDR3 reads CASSLSGNTEAFF. CDR3 sequence (DNA): TGTGCCAGCAGCTTAAGCGGGAACACTGAAGCTTTCTTT.

The chain uses TRBV2 and TRBJ1-6; a possible D gene is TRBD1 (6 bases). Germline CDR1 is SNHLY and CDR2 is FYNNEI. CDR3 length: 16 amino acids. V shed 7 bases and J shed 0 bases, with 13 bases lying between them. DNA of the CDR3: TGTGCCAGCAATGCGGGGGCCCCCTCCTATAATTCACCCCTCCACTTT. It yields the protein CASNAGAPSYNSPLHF.

This clone showed up just a few times. V is TRBV12-5 and J is TRBJ1-1; 10 nucleotides line up with TRBD1. This CDR3 contains 20 residues. V shed 2 bases, J shed 5 bases, and the junction held 20 bases outside the gene matches. Germline CDR1 and CDR2: LGHNT and FRNRAP. This chain's CDR3 is CASGLPQDPGQGFIVTEAFF. In nucleotides, the CDR3 is TGTGCTAGTGGTTTGCCTCAAGATCCGGGACAGGGGTTTATTGTAACTGAAGCTTTCTTT. Complete variable domain (other parts from reference TRBV12-5 and TRBJ1-1): DARVTQTPRHKVTEMGQEVTMRCQPILGHNTVFWYRQTMMQGLELLAYFRNRAPLDDSGMPKDRFSAEMPDATLATLKIQPSEPRDSAVYFCASGLPQDPGQGFIVTEAFFGQGTRLTVV.

The rearrangement uses TRBV19 and TRBJ2-1; 9 bases are a match to TRBD2. The ends lost 6 bases at V and 0 bases at J; junction bases unmatched: 9. The CDR3 runs to 17 residues. Germline V CDR1 and CDR2: LNHDA, SQIVND (reference sequence). Written as DNA, the CDR3 is TGTGCCAGTAGCCCTAATAAGCGGGGGGTCTCCTACAATGAGCAGTTCTTC. Residues: CASSPNKRGVSYNEQFF.

About this clone: This same CDR3 is encoded by further DNA sequences in the sample. The rearrangement links TRBV3-1 (or the pseudogene TRBV3-2) to TRBJ1-1; tentative D call: TRBD1 (6 bases). Trimming removed 3 bases from V and 4 bases from J, with 9 bases in between. The CDR3 consists of 13 residues. Germline values: CDR1 LGHDT, CDR2 YNNKEL (reference sequence). In DNA form, the CDR3 reads TGTGCCAGCAGCCAGGGGGCTAGCACTGAAGCTTTCTTT. This gives the protein CASSQGASTEAFF.

The genes are TRBV7-2 and TRBJ1-3, with D maybe TRBD1 (5 bases). The CDR3 runs to 14 residues. Trimming removed 0 bases at V and 16 bases at J, with 19 bases between. Per germline, CDR1 SGHTA and CDR2 FQGNSA. The CDR3 coding sequence is TGTGCCAGCAGCTTAGCTAGTGGGGCAGACTCTAGGTATTTT. Protein product: CASSLASGADSRYF.

This rearrangement joins TRBV11-1 to TRBJ2-5; a weak D match, TRBD2 (5 bases). CDR1 and CDR2 (germline): SGHAT, FQDESV (reference sequence). The germline V and J ends were trimmed by 5 bases and 3 bases, with 13 bases remaining between them. The CDR3 is 14 amino acids. The CDR3 bases are TGTGCCAGCAGCCCGCGGGCCAGAAAAGAGACCCAGTACTTC. This sequence encodes CASSPRARKETQYF.

The chain recombines TRBV10-3 with TRBJ2-5; D is undetermined. Germline loops: CDR1 ENHRY, CDR2 SYGVKD. This CDR3 has 11 residues. V was trimmed by 2 bases and J by 7 bases, leaving 5 bases between them. The CDR3 DNA reads as TGTGCCATCAGTGAGAGAGGGACCCAGTACTTC. This sequence encodes CAISERGTQYF.

The chain couples TRBV4-1 to TRBJ2-3; 9 bases are shared with TRBD2. The CDR3 runs to 17 residues. V was pared by 3 bases and J by 1 base, with 8 bases of the junction left unmatched. Germline lookup yields CDR1 MGHRA and CDR2 YSYEKL. The CDR3 region is CASSHWGSGGGTDTQYF. Here the CDR3 DNA reads TGCGCCAGCAGCCATTGGGGTAGCGGGGGAGGCACAGATACGCAGTATTTT.

This clone has only one observation. This chain uses TRBV4-3 with TRBJ2-1, with 11 bases identical to TRBD2. V shed 1 base and J 5 bases; nucleotides not matched to a gene: 1. The CDR3 is 15 residues long. Germline V gene data show CDR1 as LGHNA and CDR2 as YSLEER. CDR3 DNA: TGCGCCAGCAGCCAAGGACTAGCGGGGAACAATGAGCAGTTCTTC. Its translation: CASSQGLAGNNEQFF.